These T cell receptor beta chains were read from a single sample in a study of blood T cell repertoires in COVID-19. Sequencing used immunoSEQ multiplex PCR; TCRdb keeps in-frame clones, though not all of them. This sample has over 200,000 clones, with about 83% found just once. Material for sequencing was peripheral blood. The receptors derive from a man aged 35 to 55 with active or convalescent COVID-19. CDR3s include the opening cysteine and the closing phenylalanine or tryptophan. The D gene is left open where the match is weak. Clone size, where shown, is once, few, many, or a class for clones that have expanded.

D gene	J gene	clone size	V gene	CDR3 DNA	CDR3 protein
TRBD2	TRBJ2-2	-	TRBV14	TGTGCCAGCAGCCCGACCTTACTAGCGGGAGAATCCGGGGAGCTGTTTTTT	CASSPTLLAGESGELFF
-	TRBJ2-7	-	TRBV5-5	TGTGCCAGCAGCTCATTACTGGAGTACGAGCAGTACTTC	CASSSLLEYEQYF
-	TRBJ1-2	-	TRBV19	TGTGCCAGTAGTATCTCCAGGGACTATGGCTACACCTTC	CASSISRDYGYTF
TRBD1	TRBJ2-5	-	TRBV5-1	TGCGCCAGCAGCTTAAACACAGGGGATGAGACCCAGTACTTC	CASSLNTGDETQYF
TRBD1	TRBJ2-2	-	TRBV24-1	TGTGCCACCTCTGACGGGACAGGGTTCCCCGGGGAGCTGTTTTTT	CATSDGTGFPGELFF
TRBD1	TRBJ2-7	few	TRBV9	TGTGCCAGCAGCGGACAGGGAGTTGGGGGTAAGCAGTACTTC	CASSGQGVGGKQYF
-	TRBJ2-6	-	TRBV10-3	TGTGCCATCAGTGAGAGGTGGGAGGAGGGGATCCGCTCTGGGGCCAACGTCCTGACTTTC	CAISERWEEGIRSGANVLTF
-	TRBJ1-5	-	TRBV7-2	TGTGCCAGCAGCTTAAATCCCAGTAGCAATCAGCCCCAGCATTTT	CASSLNPSSNQPQHF
-	TRBJ2-7	few	TRBV28	TGTGCCAGCAGGTACAGGGATGAGCAGTACTTC	CASRYRDEQYF
-	TRBJ1-3	-	TRBV2	TGTGCCAGCAGAGCAGCGGGAAACACCATATATTTT	CASRAAGNTIYF
-	TRBJ2-1	-	TRBV21-1	TGTGCCAGCAGCAAACCCCGGAGGGGAAAACAGGGGGTATACAATGAGCAGTTCTTC	CASSKPRRGKQGVYNEQFF
-	TRBJ1-1	-	TRBV6-2/TRBV6-3	TGTGCCAGCAGTTACTCAAACAGATTGACTGAAGCTTTCTTT	CASSYSNRLTEAFF
-	TRBJ2-1	once	TRBV7-9	TGTGCCAGCAGCTTACCCCGTGGGGGCGGGAATGAGCAGTTCTTC	CASSLPRGGGNEQFF
-	TRBJ2-2	-	TRBV29-1	TGCAGCGCCGCTAGTCCGGCAACCAGCCGGGAGCTGTTTTTT	CSAASPATSRELFF
-	TRBJ2-1	once	TRBV5-1	TGCGCCAGCAGCTTGGCTGGGACCCCGGAGGGTGAGCAGTTCTTC	CASSLAGTPEGEQFF
-	TRBJ1-5	once	TRBV2	TGTGCCAGCGCTCCGACCGGACAGCAACATCAGCCCCAGCATTTT	CASAPTGQQHQPQHF
-	TRBJ1-1	-	TRBV19	TGTGCCAGTAGTATTGGACAGCTGAACACTGAAGCTTTCTTT	CASSIGQLNTEAFF
-	TRBJ2-1	-	TRBV11-2	TGTGCCAGCAGCTTAGTCGGCGGGGTCTCCTACAATGAGCAGTTCTTC	CASSLVGGVSYNEQFF
TRBD2	TRBJ2-1	-	TRBV5-4	TGTGCCAGCAGCTTACTAGCGTCTCCGAGCAATGAGCAGTTCTTC	CASSLLASPSNEQFF
-	TRBJ1-2	-	TRBV6-2/TRBV6-3	TGTGCCAGCAGTTCCGTGGCAGTCTATGGCTACACCTTC	CASSSVAVYGYTF
-	TRBJ1-1	-	TRBV27	TGTGCCAGCAGTTTCTTCGGGGGGGAGTTTTCAGCTTTCTTT	CASSFFGGEFSAFF
-	TRBJ1-3	-	TRBV6-5	TGTGCCAGCTTGGAGGGTTCTGGAAACACCATATATTTT	CASLEGSGNTIYF
-	TRBJ1-4	-	TRBV7-9	TGTGCCAGCAGCTTAGCGATTGGAGACAGACAGAATGAAAAACTGTTTTTT	CASSLAIGDRQNEKLFF
-	TRBJ1-6	-	TRBV30	TGTGCCTGGAGTGTGGGGGGGCGTGAACCCCTCCACTTT	CAWSVGGREPLHF
-	TRBJ2-1	once	TRBV11-2	TGTGCCAGCAGCTTAGGCCTCAGGGCGCAGTTCTTC	CASSLGLRAQFF
-	TRBJ1-2	-	TRBV19	TGTGCCAGTATGATACAGGGATCCTATGGCTACACCTTC	CASMIQGSYGYTF
TRBD1	TRBJ1-1	-	TRBV30	TGTGCCTGCGACAGGGGGCACGGTACTGAAGCTTTCTTT	CACDRGHGTEAFF
-	TRBJ1-1	few	TRBV2	TGTGCCAGCACCCAAATGAACACTGAAGCTTTCTTT	CASTQMNTEAFF
-	TRBJ1-2	few	TRBV18	TGTGCCAGCTCACCAATCAGGGAATCAATAGGCGGCTACACCTTC	CASSPIRESIGGYTF
TRBD1	TRBJ1-2	-	TRBV7-2	TGTGCCAGCAGCCCCCGACAGGGTAACTATGGCTACACCTTC	CASSPRQGNYGYTF
-	TRBJ1-1	once	TRBV9	TGTGCCAGCAGAGATACGGACAGTCTGAACACTGAAGCTTTCTTT	CASRDTDSLNTEAFF
TRBD2	TRBJ2-2	once	TRBV6-5	TGTGCCAGCACGGGACTAGCGGGTAACCGGGAGCTGTTTTTT	CASTGLAGNRELFF
TRBD2	TRBJ2-3	-	TRBV29-1	TGCAGCGTCCTGACTAGCGGGAGCACAGATACGCAGTATTTT	CSVLTSGSTDTQYF
TRBD2	TRBJ2-2	-	TRBV5-1	TGCGCCAGCAGCTTGGTAGGACTAGCGAGATTGAACACCGGGGAGCTGTTTTTT	CASSLVGLARLNTGELFF
-	TRBJ2-1	-	TRBV28	TGTGCCAGCAGTTTACTGGGGACAAGCGCCTACAATGAGCAGTTCTTC	CASSLLGTSAYNEQFF
-	TRBJ2-1	once	TRBV2	TGTGCCAGCAATGGACGGACATTCTCCTACAATGAGCAGTTCTTC	CASNGRTFSYNEQFF
TRBD1	TRBJ1-1	few	TRBV27	TGTGCCAGCAGATTGACAGGGGTATCGACGACTGAAGCTTTCTTT	CASRLTGVSTTEAFF
-	TRBJ1-1	few	TRBV24-1	TGTGCCACCAGTGCGGCGGTGAACACTGAAGCTTTCTTT	CATSAAVNTEAFF
TRBD2	TRBJ2-6	-	TRBV2	TGTGCCAGCAGCCCGAGACTAGCGGGAGCTGGGGCCAACGTCCTGACTTTC	CASSPRLAGAGANVLTF
-	TRBJ2-3	few	TRBV5-1	TGCGCCAGCAATGGAGGGTCGGGCACAGATACGCAGTATTTT	CASNGGSGTDTQYF